Below, 9 T cell receptor beta chains from the same sample are listed, as sequenced in a study of glioma-infiltrating T cells. TCR alpha and beta CDR3 regions were amplified from RNA using iRepertoire nested multiplex PCR. TCRdb re-analysed the multiplex PCR reads in MiXCR, keeping a single row per CDR3 protein. The repertoire holds around 100,000 distinct CDR3 sequences, with around 31% as singletons. Sequenced input: glioma tissue, nonneoplastic brain tissue, or PBMCs (not recorded which). These receptors came from a human donor with low-grade glioma or glioblastoma, undergoing nonglioma brain surgery, or in good health (not recorded which).

The rearrangement links TRBV7-2 to TRBJ1-1; weak D call: TRBD1 (5 bases). V shed 3 bases and J shed 2 bases, with 16 bases lying between them. CDR1 and CDR2 from the germline V gene are SGHTA and FQGNSA. The CDR3 loop spans 16 amino acids. Written as DNA, the CDR3 is TGTGCCAGCAGCTTTGGCGGGGGGACCTTAAACACTGAAGCTTTCTTT. Residues: CASSFGGGTLNTEAFF.

The V call is TRBV9, the J call TRBJ2-7; D perhaps matches TRBD1 (5 bases). Germline V gene data show CDR1 as SGDLS and CDR2 as YYNGEE. V lost 3 bases, J lost 6 bases, and 13 bases lay in between. This CDR3 region has 13 residues. CDR3 in DNA: TGTGCCAGCAGCGAGGACACTAACACCGAGCAGTACTTC. It specifies CASSEDTNTEQYF.

As to this clonotype: A much bigger clone sits one base away, suggesting this may be a read error. The chain employs TRBV6-2 or TRBV6-3 and TRBJ1-4; a weak D match, TRBD1 (5 bases). CDR1 and CDR2 from the germline V gene are MNHEY and SVGEGT. The CDR3 is 14 residues long. Trimming removed 11 bases at V and 0 bases at J, with 13 bases between. The CDR3 sequence: CAGQQAATNEKLFF. CDR3 in DNA: TGTGCCGGCCAACAGGCTGCAACTAATGAAAAACTGTTTTTT.

The gene calls are TRBV29-1 and TRBJ1-2, with no clear D. CDR3 length: 12 residues. Germline CDR1 is SQVTM and CDR2 is ANQGSEA. CDR3 DNA: TGCAGTGCATTCTGGCGACTTTATGGCTACACCTTC. Protein product: CSAFWRLYGYTF.

This clonotype was observed many times. CDR3 protein: CASSRTDGSIVFYEQYF. The CDR3 nucleotides are TGTGCCAGCAGCCGAACCGACGGGTCTATAGTGTTCTACGAGCAGTACTTC. V is TRBV11-2 and J is TRBJ2-7; D remains ambiguous. Trimming took off 5 bases at V and 3 bases at J, with 23 bases between the two ends. The CDR3 length is 17 residues. CDR1 is SGHAT and CDR2 is FQNNGV in the germline V gene.

This clonotype was seen more than once but under ten times. A read error is likely, as this CDR3 ends without the conserved phenylalanine or tryptophan. The chain carries TRBV20-1 and TRBJ1-1; D is ambiguous. Trimming removed 0 bases at V and 1 base at J, with 12 bases between. There are 15 residues in the CDR3. Germline CDR1 is DFQATT and CDR2 is SNEGSKA (reference sequence). The CDR3 region is CSARDLLLGNTEAFL. For the CDR3, the DNA is TGCAGTGCTAGAGATCTGCTGTTAGGGAACACTGAAGCTTTCCTT.

Of note for this clonotype: A read error may explain this, as a much larger clone is one base away. The chain links TRBV7-2 to TRBJ2-4; 7 nucleotides line up with TRBD1. From germline, CDR1 is SGHTA and CDR2 FQGNSA. V was pared by 6 bases and J by 7 bases, with 6 bases of the junction left unmatched. The CDR3 runs to 13 residues. The CDR3 sequence: CASSADRVNIQYF. DNA for the CDR3: TGTGCCAGCAGTGCTGACAGGGTTAACATTCAGTACTTC.

In regard to this clonotype: Just one base apart from a much larger clone, this may be a read error. The chain links TRBV6-6 to TRBJ2-5; D may correspond to TRBD1 or TRBD2 (5 bases each). From germline, CDR1 is MNHNY and CDR2 SVGAGI (reference sequence). The CDR3 covers 11 residues. Written as DNA, the CDR3 is TGTGCCAGCACGCTCGGTGGGACCCGGTACTTC. Its protein is CASTLGGTRYF.

Ten or more counts support this clonotype. This chain links TRBV24-1 with TRBJ2-3; TRBD1 agrees at 7 bases. The CDR3 sequence is 13 residues long. The germline gives CDR1 KGHDR, CDR2 SFDVKD. The J segment lost 0 bases and the V segment lost 10 bases, leaving 3 bases of the junction unmatched. Here the CDR3 reads CATTGQSTDTQYF. CDR3 nucleotide sequence: TGTGCCACGACAGGGCAAAGCACAGATACGCAGTATTTT.